The next 25 T cell receptor beta chains were all read from a single sample in a study of blood T cell repertoires in COVID-19. Data came from immunoSEQ multiplex PCR; TCRdb stores just in-frame clones and leaves some out. Found here are approximately 64,000 clones, about 88% of them singletons; the top ten hold under 4%. What was sequenced was peripheral blood. The receptors shown here come from a man aged 65-85 years with acute or convalescent COVID-19.

The chain couples TRBV19 to TRBJ2-7; possibly TRBD2 for D (6 bases). Per the germline V gene, CDR1 is LNHDA and CDR2 is SQIVND (reference sequence). V lost 11 bases, J lost 0 bases, and 14 bases lay in between. This CDR3 is 13 amino acids long. CDR3 region: CASSEGFSYEQYF. The DNA of the CDR3 is TGTGCCTCCTCGGAGGGGTTCTCCTACGAGCAGTACTTC.

J is TRBJ2-7 and V is TRBV7-9; tentatively, D is TRBD1 (6 bases). The ends were cut back, 0 bases at V and 3 bases at J, with 6 bases in the middle. In germline, CDR1 is SEHNR, CDR2 FQNEAQ (reference sequence). The length of the CDR3 is 13 residues. The CDR3 nucleotides are TGTGCCAGCAGCTTAGCAGGGGGCTACGAGCAGTACTTC. Translation: CASSLAGGYEQYF.

The CDR3 here is CASSLAGDSPLHF. The CDR3 DNA sequence: TGCGCCAGCAGCTTGGCCGGGGATTCACCCCTCCACTTT. This rearrangement joins TRBV5-1 to TRBJ1-6; D gene unclear. The V and J ends lost 0 bases and 8 bases respectively, with 6 bases between them. CDR3 length: 13 residues. Germline CDR1 reads SGHRS; CDR2 reads YFSETQ.

This chain connects TRBV6-6 to TRBJ2-7; 10 bases are shared with TRBD1. The CDR3 covers 14 residues. Trimming at V came to 3 bases and at J to 3 bases, leaving 2 bases not matched to a gene. The germline gives CDR1 MNHNY, CDR2 SVGAGI (reference sequence). CDR3 sequence (DNA): TGTGCCAGCAGTTATGGGACAGGGGACTACGAGCAGTACTTC. It specifies CASSYGTGDYEQYF.

This clone was counted a single time. This chain joins TRBV7-3 and TRBJ2-5; TRBD1 matches at 11 bases. This CDR3 has 17 amino acids. The junction had 5 bases not matched to a gene; V was cut back by 1 base and J by 1 base. The V gene's germline CDR1 is SGHTA and CDR2 FQGTGA. The CDR3 nucleotides are TGTGCCAGCAGCTTAATCGCCGGGACAGGGGGCCAAGAGACCCAGTACTTC. As protein: CASSLIAGTGGQETQYF.

V is TRBV6-5 and J is TRBJ2-7, with 7 bases fitting TRBD1. V gave up 2 bases and J gave up 0 bases; unmatched junction bases: 4. Germline CDR1 is MNHEY and CDR2 is SVGAGI. The CDR3 length is 15 residues. The CDR3 loop is CASSYLYRGSYEQYF. The CDR3 bases are TGTGCCAGCAGTTACCTTTACAGGGGCTCCTACGAGCAGTACTTC.

The chain carries TRBV21-1 and TRBJ2-5; the D segment call TRBD1 is taken from the table without a DNA check. TRBV21-1 is noted as a pseudogene. CDR3 size: 15 residues. CDR3 loop: CASSKPQARKKTQYF. The CDR3 nucleotides are TGTGCCAGCAGCAAACCCCAAGCCAGGAAGAAGACCCAGTACTTC.

The chain recombines TRBV19 with TRBJ1-2; the match to TRBD1 covers 9 bases. Trimming cost V 5 bases and J 4 bases; bases outside gene matches: 5. Looked up from germline, CDR1 is LNHDA and CDR2 is SQIVND (reference sequence). This CDR3 is built from 14 residues. The CDR3 reads CASSLGTGSYGYTF. The CDR3 DNA sequence: TGTGCCAGTAGTCTCGGGACAGGGAGCTATGGCTACACCTTC. Using reference TRBV19 and TRBJ1-2 for the parts outside the CDR3, the full variable domain is DGGITQSPKYLFRKEGQNVTLSCEQNLNHDAMYWYRQDPGQGLRLIYYSQIVNDFQKGDIAEGYSVSREKKESFPLTVTSAQKNPTAFYLCASSLGTGSYGYTFGSGTRLTVV.

The sample holds a few counts of this clone. The CDR3: CASSLGVSYGYTF. Here the CDR3 DNA reads TGTGCCAGCAGCTTAGGTGTCAGCTATGGCTACACCTTC. This chain connects TRBV7-2 to TRBJ1-2; no clear D gene. This CDR3 is built from 13 residues. Between the trimmed V and J ends, which lost 1 base and 4 bases, there was a span of 7 bases. The V gene's germline CDR1 is SGHTA and CDR2 FQGNSA.

The chain is built from TRBV5-4 and TRBJ2-7, with 10 bases matching TRBD1. The germline V gene encodes CDR1 SGHNT and CDR2 YYREEE (reference sequence). The J segment lost 3 bases and the V segment lost 3 bases, leaving 6 bases of the junction unmatched. The CDR3 loop spans 15 amino acids. The CDR3 protein is CASSSRQGAGYEQYF. Written as DNA, the CDR3 is TGTGCCAGCAGCTCACGACAGGGGGCGGGCTACGAGCAGTACTTC.

V gene TRBV6-5 combines with J gene TRBJ2-1; 8 bases match TRBD2. V shed 2 bases and J 6 bases; nucleotides not matched to a gene: 6. The length of the CDR3 is 15 residues. The germline V gene has CDR1 MNHEY and CDR2 SVGAGI. The CDR3 region has the DNA TGTGCCAGCAGTTACGGCGGGGGGTACTTCAATGAGCAGTTCTTC. This gives the protein CASSYGGGYFNEQFF.

The sample holds a few counts of this clone. This chain links TRBV6-5 with TRBJ1-6; D uncertain. Germline V CDR1 and CDR2: MNHEY, SVGAGI. Trimming took off 5 bases at V and 9 bases at J, with 17 bases between the two ends. The CDR3 is made up of 15 amino acids. The DNA of the CDR3 is TGTGCCAGCAGTCGAGGGCAGCCGGTTGGTTCACCCCTCCACTTT. It encodes CASSRGQPVGSPLHF.

The rearrangement joins TRBV28 to TRBJ2-7; tentatively, D is TRBD1 (5 bases). Germline values: CDR1 MDHEN, CDR2 SYDVKM. The CDR3 runs to 15 residues. Trimming stripped 3 bases from V and 1 base from J, with 13 bases between. CDR3 sequence: CASSFFTTDSYEQYF. The CDR3, as DNA: TGTGCCAGCAGTTTCTTTACGACAGATTCCTACGAGCAGTACTTC.

The rearrangement uses TRBV5-1 and TRBJ1-1; 9 nucleotides agree with TRBD1. The V gene's germline CDR1 is SGHRS and CDR2 YFSETQ. This CDR3 comprises 15 residues. V shed 0 bases and J 1 base; nucleotides not matched to a gene: 1. The CDR3 region has the DNA TGCGCCAGCAGCTTGGGGACAGGGGCGAACACTGAAGCTTTCTTT. As protein: CASSLGTGANTEAFF.

The chain employs TRBV19 and TRBJ1-4; D remains unclear. The CDR3 loop spans 13 amino acids. Germline V gene lookup returns CDR1 LNHDA and CDR2 SQIVND (reference sequence). Trimming pared 3 bases from V and 8 bases from J, leaving 10 bases between. The CDR3 here is CASSIIANEKLFF. In DNA form, the CDR3 reads TGTGCCAGTAGTATCATAGCGAACGAAAAACTGTTTTTT.

The V call is TRBV9, the J call TRBJ1-2, with 9 positions matching TRBD1. The CDR3 contains 17 residues. The germline V gene has CDR1 SGDLS and CDR2 YYNGEE. V shed 2 bases and J 10 bases; nucleotides not matched to a gene: 18. CDR3 loop: CASSVDPQGQGGHLYTF. The CDR3 DNA follows: TGTGCCAGCAGCGTCGACCCCCAGGGACAGGGTGGACACCTCTACACCTTC.

This chain connects TRBV5-6 to TRBJ2-7, with unresolved D. V dropped 0 bases and J dropped 4 bases, with 11 bases sitting between them. CDR3 length: 14 residues. Germline CDR1 SGHDT, CDR2 YYEEEE. CDR3 loop: CASSLGHSKYEQYF. The DNA for the CDR3 is TGTGCCAGCAGCTTGGGTCACAGTAAGTACGAGCAGTACTTC.

This chain joins TRBV11-2 and TRBJ2-1; 16 bases map to TRBD2. The CDR3 is 18 amino acids. Germline CDR1 reads SGHAT; CDR2 reads FQNNGV. V was clipped by 6 bases and J by 3 bases; unmatched bases: 8. This CDR3 is CASRSGTSGGAFYNEQFF. In DNA, the CDR3 is TGTGCCAGCAGGTCCGGGACTAGCGGGGGGGCATTCTACAATGAGCAGTTCTTC.

The chain recombines TRBV7-2 with TRBJ2-2, with 8 bases identical to TRBD2. CDR3 length: 17 amino acids. CDR1 and CDR2 (germline): SGHTA, FQGNSA. The trim removed 1 base at V and 0 bases at J, leaving 4 bases unmatched. The CDR3 DNA follows: TGTGCCAGCAGCTTAGGCCGGCGGGGGGCGAACACCGGGGAGCTGTTTTTT. As protein: CASSLGRRGANTGELFF.

J is TRBJ2-7 and V is TRBV6-2 or TRBV6-3; 8 positions agree with TRBD2. The CDR3 covers 16 residues. The germline V gene encodes CDR1 MNHEY and CDR2 SVGEGT. V trimming: 2 bases; J trimming: 1 base; junction bases outside the gene matches: 7. The CDR3 DNA reads as TGTGCCAGCAGTTACAAGGTCCCGGGGGGGTCCTACGAGCAGTACTTC. This codes for CASSYKVPGGSYEQYF.

The J gene is TRBJ1-6, the V gene TRBV11-2, with a tentative D call TRBD1 (6 bases). This CDR3 has 14 residues. V shed 5 bases and J shed 9 bases, with 14 bases lying between them. Looked up from germline, CDR1 is SGHAT and CDR2 is FQNNGV. The CDR3 DNA sequence: TGTGCCAGCAGCACCATCAGGGGTCGTTCACCCCTCCACTTT. This gives the protein CASSTIRGRSPLHF.

The rearrangement joins TRBV3-1 (or the pseudogene TRBV3-2) to TRBJ1-5; 10 nucleotides line up with TRBD1. The CDR3 consists of 14 residues. Trimming took 3 bases from V and 5 from J; bases not matched to a gene: 1. Germline V gives CDR1 LGHDT, CDR2 YNNKEL (reference sequence). CDR3 protein: CASSQGQGYQPQHF. DNA of the CDR3: TGTGCCAGCAGCCAGGGACAGGGGTATCAGCCCCAGCATTTT.

As DNA, the CDR3 is TGTGCCAGTAGTAAGACTGGATTTGGAGGGGGCGATACTAATGAAAAACTGTTTTTT. It translates to CASSKTGFGGGDTNEKLFF. The genes are TRBV19 and TRBJ1-4; 7 positions match TRBD1. Germline V CDR1 and CDR2: LNHDA, SQIVND (reference sequence). Trimming removed 4 bases from V and 2 bases from J; junction bases left unmatched: 16. This CDR3 is built from 19 residues.

This clone was observed a handful of times. V usage is TRBV24-1 and J usage is TRBJ2-3; 7 bases map to TRBD1. The CDR3 runs to 19 residues. CDR1 is KGHDR and CDR2 is SFDVKD in the germline V gene. V trimming: 3 bases; J trimming: 1 base; junction bases outside the gene matches: 15. Here the CDR3 DNA reads TGTGCCACCAGTGATCTGAGATCGGACAGGATAGTGGGCACAGATACGCAGTATTTT. It yields the protein CATSDLRSDRIVGTDTQYF.

V gene TRBV7-3 combines with J gene TRBJ2-5, with D maybe TRBD1 (6 bases). The ends were cut back, 1 base at V and 2 bases at J, with 11 bases in the middle. The CDR3 length is 15 residues. Germline V gene lookup returns CDR1 SGHTA and CDR2 FQGTGA. The CDR3 bases are TGTGCCAGCAGCTTAAGAGGGGGTGGACAAGAGACCCAGTACTTC. Its protein product is CASSLRGGGQETQYF.